This T cell receptor beta chain was recorded in a study of blood T cell repertoires in COVID-19. Study-wide context: The United States, Italy and Spain were the sources of the acute and convalescent COVID-19 samples.

Assay: immunoSEQ multiplex PCR; the TCRdb copy retains only in-frame clones and omits some. The sample has under 350,000 clones, around 88% seen once; the top ten hold approximately 4.6%. The V gene lost 5 bases and the J gene lost 8 bases, with 17 bases spanning the gap. Germline V gene sequence: CDR1 LGHNT, CDR2 FRNRAP. The CDR3 has 14 residues. The TCR was taken from a man aged 40-49 years with acute or convalescent COVID-19. Material: peripheral blood. The chain uses TRBV12-5 and TRBJ2-3; D might be TRBD2 (7 bases). DNA for the CDR3: TGTGCTAGTGGTCCCGAGGGGGGGCTCACTACGCAGTATTTT. Translating it yields CASGPEGGLTTQYF.